Presented here are 8 T cell receptor beta chains from one specimen sequenced in a study of cytomegalovirus exposure and HLA in healthy donors. The PCR ran on 60 Vbeta and 13 Jbeta primers. TCRdb keeps only in-frame clones here, not all; method: immunoSEQ multiplex PCR. The sample lists 110,000 to 150,000 clones; approximately 70% were seen once. Sequenced input: PBMCs. The receptors were sampled from a woman in her fifties or sixties in good health and CMV-seropositive.

The chain carries TRBV4-1 and TRBJ2-7, with 9 bases aligning to TRBD1. CDR1 and CDR2 (germline): MGHRA, YSYEKL. The trim removed 1 base at V and 6 bases at J, leaving 4 bases unmatched. The CDR3 covers 14 residues. The CDR3 sequence is CASSQVGQGSEQYF. Written as DNA, the CDR3 is TGCGCCAGCAGCCAAGTGGGACAGGGCTCCGAGCAGTACTTC.

This chain joins TRBV6-5 and TRBJ1-5; D possibly corresponds to TRBD1 (6 bases). The CDR3 has 15 residues. V was trimmed by 10 bases and J by 2 bases, leaving 18 bases between them. Germline lookup yields CDR1 MNHEY and CDR2 SVGAGI. As DNA, the CDR3 is TGTGCCACCTCCTTAACCCCAGGGGGCAATCAGCCCCAGCATTTT. This codes for CATSLTPGGNQPQHF.

The J gene is TRBJ1-5, the V gene TRBV28; TRBD1 matches at 7 bases. Germline CDR1 and CDR2: MDHEN and SYDVKM. The CDR3 has 14 amino acids. With V trimmed by 5 bases and J by 4 bases, 5 bases remained unmatched. CDR3 loop: CASSRDSRNQPQHF. CDR3 in DNA: TGTGCCAGCAGTCGGGACAGCCGAAATCAGCCCCAGCATTTT. The whole variable domain, filled in from reference TRBV28 and TRBJ1-5, reads DVKVTQSSRYLVKRTGEKVFLECVQDMDHENMFWYRQDPGLGLRLIYFSYDVKMKEKGDIPEGYSVSREKKERFSLILESASTNQTSMYLCASSRDSRNQPQHFGDGTRLSIL.

This CDR3 reads CASSLWVGGTGNTIYF. Written as DNA, the CDR3 is TGTGCCAGCAGTTTATGGGTCGGAGGGACTGGAAACACCATATATTTT. This rearrangement joins TRBV28 to TRBJ1-3; no definite D call. The germline V and J ends were trimmed by 0 bases and 2 bases, with 11 bases remaining between them. Germline assignment: CDR1 MDHEN and CDR2 SYDVKM. The CDR3 runs 16 residues.

This chain uses TRBV6-1 with TRBJ2-2; 7 bases line up with TRBD1. CDR3 length equals 14 residues. The junction had 5 bases not matched to a gene; V was cut back by 6 bases and J by 4 bases. Germline CDR1 and CDR2: MNHNS and SASEGT. CDR3 nucleotide sequence: TGTGCCAGCAGGAGGACAGGCCTCACCGGGGAGCTGTTTTTT. Its translation is CASRRTGLTGELFF.

This clone showed up just once. The chain has TRBV5-4 and TRBJ1-1; D unclear. The germline V gene has CDR1 SGHNT and CDR2 YYREEE (reference sequence). CDR3 size: 15 residues. Trimming left V 7 bases short and J 2 bases short, with 18 bases between. CDR3 amino acids: CASSPPGRVNTEAFF. As DNA, the CDR3 is TGTGCCAGCTCCCCCCCCGGGAGAGTAAACACTGAAGCTTTCTTT. The whole variable domain, remainder taken from reference TRBV5-4 and TRBJ1-1, is ETGVTQSPTHLIKTRGQQVTLRCSSQSGHNTVSWYQQALGQGPQFIFQYYREEENGRGNFPPRFSGLQFPNYSSELNVNALELDDSALYLCASSPPGRVNTEAFFGQGTRLTVV.

The chain is built from TRBV5-6 and TRBJ1-2, with no clear D. The CDR3 length is 15 residues. Looked up from germline, CDR1 is SGHDT and CDR2 is YYEEEE. The ends were cut back, 0 bases at V and 8 bases at J, with 17 bases in the middle. The DNA of the CDR3 is TGTGCCAGCAGCTTGGCTCTACCAGGCTCCGTGGGCTACACCTTC. Translation gives CASSLALPGSVGYTF.

This rearrangement joins TRBV11-1 to TRBJ2-2; D is uncertain. The CDR3 sequence is 15 residues long. The ends were cut back, 1 base at V and 5 bases at J, with 11 bases in the middle. CDR1 is SGHAT, CDR2 FQDESV, per germline (reference sequence). CDR3 sequence (DNA): TGTGCCAGCAGCTTAGGACGGTTCAGGACCGGGGAGCTGTTTTTT. This encodes CASSLGRFRTGELFF.